The present entry profiles one TCR beta chain with its context. Its antigen is not known. Germline V gene lookup returns CDR1 GTSNPN and CDR2 SVGIG (reference sequence). This CDR3 comprises 11 residues. V lost 1 base to trimming and J lost 6 bases, with 5 bases between them. These data come from a study of Ad26.COV2.S vaccination and SARS-CoV-2 variants. About the research overall: Donor participated within the Ad26.COV2.S arm of the COV1001 trial. In the study, Ad26.COV2.S was injected intramuscularly once, or twice 56 days apart.

The protocol was immunoSEQ multiplex PCR, while the TCRdb copy is restricted to in-frame clones and leaves out a portion. The data contain hundreds of thousands of clones, around four fifths of them singletons. Indicated treatment: around 19 received Ad26.COV2.S at low or high dose, single or two shots; 5 received placebo; per-sample allocation not given. Sampling was performed 63 days after the first vaccine or placebo injection. Adults aged 18-55 years in Boston included the donor. Study-level findings and limits: Substantial breadth was reported for post-vaccination spike-specific CD8+ and CD4+ T cells.

J is TRBJ2-3 and V is TRBV30; D not certain. The sequence was obtained from a person between 18 and 65 years old who received the Ad26.COV2.S COVID-19 vaccine or a placebo. The sample in question was peripheral blood, obtained in a trial of Ad26.COV2.S vaccine versus placebo. The CDR3 sequence: CAWSALDTQYF. The DNA for the CDR3 is TGTGCCTGGAGTGCCCTTGATACGCAGTATTTT.